This TCR beta chain was found in a study of persistence of HIV-infected CD4 T cells. Across the whole study: Median time on suppressive ART was approximately eight years.

Lysates of CMV-infected fibroblasts at 9 to 10 ug/mL stimulated these cells. Sorting of responding CD4+ T cells relied on upregulated CD40 ligand together with CD69. Donors had CD4+ T cell counts above 400 cells/uL and were CMV-seropositive. PBMCs were depleted of CD8+ T cells before stimulation. The ends were cut back, 0 bases at V and 7 bases at J, with 12 bases in the middle. This CDR3 is 14 amino acids long. CDR1 is LNHDA, CDR2 SQIVND, per germline (reference sequence). As concerns this clone: The target antigen is unknown.

This was the immunoSEQ version 4 assay in survey mode. Sequencing was performed with immunoSEQ multiplex PCR; in TCRdb, only in-frame clones are kept and a portion is missing. The sample carries approximately 15,000 clones, about 65% recorded once. Source: CD4+ T cells sorted from PBMCs after roughly 17-hour stimulation, taken from a patient who received antiretroviral therapy. V usage is TRBV19 and J usage is TRBJ1-2; D gene uncertain. The receptor was isolated from an adult man with HIV who was CMV-seropositive. The CDR3: CASSIDVDRVGYTF. In DNA form, the CDR3 reads TGTGCCAGTAGTATAGATGTCGACCGAGTTGGCTACACCTTC.